The next 19 T cell receptor beta chains were all read from a single sample in a study of OX40 agonist ivuxolimab in advanced cancers. Generated by immunoSEQ multiplex PCR, the TCRdb table keeps only in-frame clones and is missing some. The table has about 150,000 clones, under 95% seen once. The specimen was CD4+ or CD8+ T cells sorted from blood, collected in a trial of the OX40 agonist ivuxolimab. These receptors all come from an adult with an advanced solid tumor such as melanoma, head and neck, liver or kidney cancer.

This sequence joins TRBV29-1 and TRBJ2-5; D is perhaps TRBD1 (6 bases). Judging by the DNA end, TRBJ2-7 fits better; the J call may be wrong. This CDR3 contains 14 residues. Germline CDR1 reads SQVTM; CDR2 reads ANQGSEA. The CDR3, as DNA: TGCAGCGTCTCCGGGACACCCAGCTCCTACGAGCAGTACTTC. Its protein product is CSVSGTPSSYEQYF.

The chain uses TRBV28 and TRBJ2-3, with 9 bases identical to TRBD2. V shed 3 bases, J shed 1 base, and the junction held 2 bases outside the gene matches. Germline V lookup: CDR1 MDHEN, CDR2 SYDVKM. The CDR3 runs to 15 residues. CDR3 protein: CASSLRGGGTDTQYF. The CDR3, as DNA: TGTGCCAGCAGTTTGCGCGGGGGGGGCACAGATACGCAGTATTTT. The whole variable domain, remainder taken from reference TRBV28 and TRBJ2-3, is DVKVTQSSRYLVKRTGEKVFLECVQDMDHENMFWYRQDPGLGLRLIYFSYDVKMKEKGDIPEGYSVSREKKERFSLILESASTNQTSMYLCASSLRGGGTDTQYFGPGTRLTVL.

The V and J genes are TRBV4-2 and TRBJ1-1; 10 nucleotides match TRBD1. Germline V CDR1 and CDR2: LGHNA, YNFKEQ. CDR3 length equals 16 residues. V shed 4 bases, J shed 3 bases, and the junction held 8 bases outside the gene matches. As DNA, the CDR3 is TGTGCCAGCAGCCGAGCTACCGGGACAGGGGACACTGAAGCTTTCTTT. Its translation is CASSRATGTGDTEAFF.

This clone was recorded once. V gene TRBV18 combines with J gene TRBJ2-2; no reliable D call. CDR3 length: 15 residues. Per the germline V gene, CDR1 is KGHSH and CDR2 is LQKENI. V was shortened by 1 base and J by 1 base, with 7 bases between the two germline ends. Here the CDR3 reads CASSPLNKNTGELFF. CDR3 in DNA: TGTGCCAGCTCACCACTGAACAAGAACACCGGGGAGCTGTTTTTT.

The chain couples TRBV5-1 to TRBJ1-1; 7 nucleotides match TRBD1. Germline assignment: CDR1 SGHRS and CDR2 YFSETQ. J gave up 2 bases and V 1 base, and 5 bases lay outside the gene matches. This CDR3 has 15 residues. This CDR3 is CASSLSGQANTEAFF. The CDR3 DNA is TGCGCCAGCAGCTTGTCCGGACAGGCTAACACTGAAGCTTTCTTT. The full variable domain, completed using reference TRBV5-1 and TRBJ1-1, is KAGVTQTPRYLIKTRGQQVTLSCSPISGHRSVSWYQQTPGQGLQFLFEYFSETQRNKGNFPGRFSGRQFSNSRSEMNVSTLELGDSALYLCASSLSGQANTEAFFGQGTRLTVV.

The chain uses TRBV19 and TRBJ2-7, with 8 bases aligning to TRBD1. V was pared by 7 bases and J by 2 bases, with 7 bases of the junction left unmatched. The CDR3 length is 14 residues. Per germline, CDR1 LNHDA and CDR2 SQIVND (reference sequence). As DNA, the CDR3 is TGTGCCAGTATGACCGGGACAGGCCCCTACGAGCAGTACTTC. This codes for CASMTGTGPYEQYF.

This clone was counted once. The CDR3 bases are TGTGCCAGCAGTCTATTACAGGGAGGCAATGAGCAGTTCTTC. Protein product: CASSLLQGGNEQFF. The rearrangement uses TRBV28 and TRBJ2-1; D might be TRBD1 or TRBD2, each matching 6 bases. Germline loops: CDR1 MDHEN, CDR2 SYDVKM. Trimming pared 5 bases from V and 6 bases from J, leaving 14 bases between. The CDR3 has 14 residues.

The chain uses TRBV28 and TRBJ2-3; TRBD2 might be the D (5 bases). Germline assignment: CDR1 MDHEN and CDR2 SYDVKM. V lost 2 bases and J lost 4, with 16 bases in between. CDR3 size: 16 residues. As DNA, the CDR3 is TGTGCCAGCAGTTTAGCGGGCCTAAGGCGGGCAGATACGCAGTATTTT. This codes for CASSLAGLRRADTQYF.

This sequence joins TRBV28 and TRBJ1-3; the match to TRBD1 covers 7 bases. Trimming at V came to 3 bases and at J to 2 bases, leaving 1 base not matched to a gene. The CDR3 is made up of 14 amino acids. Germline CDR1 is MDHEN and CDR2 is SYDVKM. Here the CDR3 reads CASSLQGAGNTIYF. In DNA form, the CDR3 reads TGTGCCAGCAGTTTGCAGGGGGCTGGAAACACCATATATTTT.

This chain uses TRBV18 with TRBJ2-2; TRBD1 agrees at 10 bases. The CDR3 runs to 15 residues. CDR1 and CDR2 from the germline V gene are KGHSH and LQKENI. V dropped 6 bases and J dropped 6; count of bases not matched to a gene: 7. CDR3 in amino acids: CASSPGTGDAGELFF. The CDR3, as DNA: TGTGCCAGCTCCCCAGGGACAGGGGACGCCGGGGAGCTGTTTTTT.

The chain combines TRBV11-2 with TRBJ1-2; 10 bases fit TRBD1. The J segment lost 6 bases and the V segment lost 0 bases, leaving 10 bases of the junction unmatched. Per the germline V gene, CDR1 is SGHAT and CDR2 is FQNNGV. This CDR3 region has 17 residues. CDR3 loop: CASSLDSGTGVVDGYTF. The CDR3 DNA is TGTGCCAGCAGCTTAGATTCTGGGACAGGGGTCGTGGATGGCTACACCTTC.

The chain has TRBV18 and TRBJ2-7; 12 positions match TRBD2. Germline CDR1 reads KGHSH; CDR2 reads LQKENI. The CDR3 extends over 15 amino acids. V shed 3 bases, J shed 7 bases, and the junction held 7 bases outside the gene matches. For the CDR3, the DNA is TGTGCCAGCTCACCGTCTAGCGGGAGGGTGAGGGAGCAGTACTTC. Protein product: CASSPSSGRVREQYF.

V and J are TRBV5-4 and TRBJ2-3; 9 bases map to TRBD2. Germline trimming cut 3 bases from V and 11 bases from J; bases unmatched to any gene: 7. Germline loops: CDR1 SGHNT, CDR2 YYREEE (reference sequence). The CDR3 extends over 13 amino acids. The CDR3 region has the DNA TGTGCCAGCAGCTGGCAAGAGACTAGCGGGCAGTATTTT. Encoded protein: CASSWQETSGQYF.

The J gene is TRBJ1-3, the V gene TRBV7-9; no reliable D call. The length of the CDR3 is 14 residues. V was trimmed by 5 bases and J by 4 bases, leaving 12 bases between them. Germline CDR1 is SEHNR and CDR2 is FQNEAQ (reference sequence). The CDR3 DNA reads as TGTGCCAGCAGCCCCCCTGAAACGGGAAACACCATATATTTT. Its protein product is CASSPPETGNTIYF. Together with reference TRBV7-9 and TRBJ1-3, the CDR3 gives the full variable domain: DTGVSQNPRHKITKRGQNVTFRCDPISEHNRLYWYRQTLGQGPEFLTYFQNEAQLEKSRLLSDRFSAERPKGSFSTLEIQRTEQGDSAMYLCASSPPETGNTIYFGEGSWLTVV.

The chain uses TRBV29-1 and TRBJ2-5; TRBD2 agrees at 8 bases. The V segment lost 7 bases and the J segment 7 bases; nucleotides outside the gene matches: 2. CDR1 and CDR2 (germline): SQVTM, ANQGSEA. This CDR3 is 10 amino acids long. CDR3 residues: CSDRGGTQYF. The CDR3 nucleotides read TGCAGCGACCGGGGGGGGACCCAGTACTTC.

The chain combines TRBV30 with TRBJ2-3; D uncertain. The germline V gene has CDR1 GTSNPN and CDR2 SVGIG (reference sequence). The V and J ends lost 5 bases and 2 bases respectively, with 14 bases between them. The CDR3 runs to 14 residues. The CDR3 sequence is CAWARKGNTDTQYF. CDR3 bases: TGTGCCTGGGCCAGGAAAGGGAACACAGATACGCAGTATTTT.

The J gene is TRBJ2-5, the V gene TRBV21-1. TRBV21-1 is a documented pseudogene. The length of the CDR3 is 17 residues. The CDR3 DNA is TGTGCCAGCAGCAAAGAAAGGTTGGTGGATTTCCAAGAGACCCAGTACTTC. Translated: CASSKERLVDFQETQYF.

This clone occurred once. V usage is TRBV5-4 and J usage is TRBJ2-3; TRBD2 agrees at 7 bases. V was clipped by 4 bases and J by 4 bases; unmatched bases: 12. The CDR3 consists of 16 residues. Germline CDR1 SGHNT, CDR2 YYREEE (reference sequence). The CDR3 is CASSLGGAGRPDTQYF. CDR3 coding DNA: TGTGCCAGCAGCCTGGGTGGAGCGGGGCGGCCAGATACGCAGTATTTT.

This chain connects TRBV19 to TRBJ2-1, with 9 bases fitting TRBD1. CDR1 and CDR2 from the germline V gene are LNHDA and SQIVND (reference sequence). The CDR3 is 14 residues long. V was clipped by 6 bases and J by 8 bases; unmatched bases: 8. The CDR3 reads CASSGQGFWDEQFF. For the CDR3, the DNA is TGTGCCAGTAGCGGACAGGGGTTTTGGGATGAGCAGTTCTTC.